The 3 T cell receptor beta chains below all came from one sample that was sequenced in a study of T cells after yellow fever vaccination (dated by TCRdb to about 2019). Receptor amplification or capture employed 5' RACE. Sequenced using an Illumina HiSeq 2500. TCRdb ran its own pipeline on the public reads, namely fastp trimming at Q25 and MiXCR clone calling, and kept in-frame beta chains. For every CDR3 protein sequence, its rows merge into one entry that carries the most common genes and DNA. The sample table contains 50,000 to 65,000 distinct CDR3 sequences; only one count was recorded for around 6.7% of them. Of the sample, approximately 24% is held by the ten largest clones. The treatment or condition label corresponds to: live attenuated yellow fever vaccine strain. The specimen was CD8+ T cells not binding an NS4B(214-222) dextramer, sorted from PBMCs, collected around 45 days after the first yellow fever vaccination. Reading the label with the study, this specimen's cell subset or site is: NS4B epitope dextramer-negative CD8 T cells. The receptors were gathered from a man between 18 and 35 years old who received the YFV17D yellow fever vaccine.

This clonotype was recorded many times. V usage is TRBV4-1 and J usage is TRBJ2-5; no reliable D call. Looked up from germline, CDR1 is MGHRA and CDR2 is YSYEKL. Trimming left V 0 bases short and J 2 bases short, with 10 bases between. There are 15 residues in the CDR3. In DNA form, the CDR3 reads TGCGCCAGCAGCCAAGATCCCCTGATACAAGAGACCCAGTACTTC. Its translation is CASSQDPLIQETQYF.

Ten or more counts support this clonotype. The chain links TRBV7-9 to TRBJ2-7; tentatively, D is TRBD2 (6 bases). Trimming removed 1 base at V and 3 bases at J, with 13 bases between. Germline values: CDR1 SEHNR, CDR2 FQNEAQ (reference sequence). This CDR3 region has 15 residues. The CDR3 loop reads CASSLGFDGGYEQYV. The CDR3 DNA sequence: TGTGCCAGCAGCTTAGGATTCGACGGGGGCTACGAGCAGTACGTC.

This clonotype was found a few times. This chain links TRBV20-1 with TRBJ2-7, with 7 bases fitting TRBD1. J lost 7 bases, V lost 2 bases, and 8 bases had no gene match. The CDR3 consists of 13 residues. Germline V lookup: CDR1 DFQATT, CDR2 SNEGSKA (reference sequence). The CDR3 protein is CSARPRIRGEQYF. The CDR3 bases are TGCAGTGCTAGACCCCGGATCAGGGGGGAGCAGTACTTC.